The present T cell receptor (beta chain) was sequenced within a study of T cell changes during pregnancy in multiple sclerosis. The V end was cut by 6 bases, the J end by 11 bases, with 16 bases between. This CDR3 is built from 12 residues. Germline values: CDR1 LNHDA, CDR2 SQIVND (reference sequence). The protocol was immunoSEQ multiplex PCR, while the TCRdb copy is restricted to in-frame clones and leaves out a portion. The table records 50,000 or so clones, more than 90% of them present only once. V is TRBV19 and J is TRBJ1-1; no reliable D call. This receptor was taken from a female donor with multiple sclerosis, enrolled in a pregnancy study. This specimen consisted of CD4+ T cells from peripheral blood mononuclear cells, obtained before pregnancy. CDR3 sequence: CASSPGPYGAFF. In nucleotides, the CDR3 is TGTGCCAGTAGCCCCGGTCCCTACGGGGCTTTCTTT. Full variable domain (missing parts from reference TRBV19 and TRBJ1-1): DGGITQSPKYLFRKEGQNVTLSCEQNLNHDAMYWYRQDPGQGLRLIYYSQIVNDFQKGDIAEGYSVSREKKESFPLTVTSAQKNPTAFYLCASSPGPYGAFFGQGTRLTVV.